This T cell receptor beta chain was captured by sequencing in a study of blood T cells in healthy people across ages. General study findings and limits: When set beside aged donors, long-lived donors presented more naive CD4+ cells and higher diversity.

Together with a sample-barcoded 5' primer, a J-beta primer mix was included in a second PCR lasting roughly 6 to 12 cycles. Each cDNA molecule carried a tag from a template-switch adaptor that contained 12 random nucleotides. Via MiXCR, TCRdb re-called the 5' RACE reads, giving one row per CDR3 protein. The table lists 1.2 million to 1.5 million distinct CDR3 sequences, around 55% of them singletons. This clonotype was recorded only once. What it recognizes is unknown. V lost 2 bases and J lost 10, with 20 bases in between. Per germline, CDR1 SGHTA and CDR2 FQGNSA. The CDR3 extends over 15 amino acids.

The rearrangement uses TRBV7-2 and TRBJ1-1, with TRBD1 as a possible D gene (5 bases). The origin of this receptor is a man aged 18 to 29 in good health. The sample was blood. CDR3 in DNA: TGTGCCAGCAGCTTAAGTTCCGAGACAGAGACCCGAGCTTTCTTT. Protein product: CASSLSSETETRAFF.